This TCR beta chain was recorded in a study of graft-versus-host responses after intestinal transplantation. Whole-study context: Recipients were given multivisceral, liver-intestinal, or isolated intestinal transplants. Following induction with anti-thymocyte globulin, all recipients were given tacrolimus and steroids for approximately 3 years.

Study-wide results and caveats: Elevated graft-versus-host to host-versus-graft clonal ratios in allografts were recorded for patients with graft-donor T cell macrochimerism. Recipient marrow harbored GvH clones, some of which surfaced first in ileum or blood.

This clone was recorded many times. Its antigen remains unknown. Repertoires were generated with immunoSEQ multiplex PCR, while TCRdb's copy carries only in-frame clones and drops some. The data hold some 84,000 clones, with around 84% observed a single time. Germline loops: CDR1 SNHLY, CDR2 FYNNEI. V lost 8 bases, J lost 9 bases, and 8 bases stayed unmatched. This CDR3 has 12 amino acids. This chain joins TRBV2 and TRBJ2-7; 9 nucleotides line up with TRBD1. This specimen consisted of unstimulated CD4+ T cells sorted from spleen or lymph node cells, obtained before intestinal transplant. The clonotype was recovered from a human donor who received an intestinal transplant. CDR3 region: CASGTGPLVQYF. CDR3 nucleotides: TGTGCCAGCGGGACAGGGCCTCTAGTGCAGTACTTC.